This is a list of T cell receptor beta chains from one sample in a study of T cell clones after liver transplantation. Sequencing used immunoSEQ multiplex PCR; TCRdb keeps in-frame clones, though not all of them. The sample lists 68,000 or so clones; 80% were seen once. The material sequenced was CD4+ T cells from blood, taken before liver transplant. Receptor source: a human donor who received a liver transplant. Both conserved end residues are part of each CDR3. D genes are given only for firm matches. Size tells how often a clone was seen (once, few, many) or the class of an expanded clone, and some rows leave it out.

len	v_gene	j_gene	d_gene	abundance	CDR3aa	CDR3nt
11	TRBV20-1	TRBJ1-1	-	-	CSAREAREAFF	TGCAGTGCTAGGGAGGCGCGGGAAGCTTTCTTT
16	TRBV6-6	TRBJ1-5	-	-	CASRTLDGPSNQPQHF	TGTGCCAGCAGAACCCTGGACGGCCCTAGCAATCAGCCCCAGCATTTT
13	TRBV19	TRBJ2-3	-	-	CASTGTAGDTQYF	TGTGCCAGTACCGGGACCGCAGGCGATACGCAGTATTTT
16	TRBV11-2	TRBJ2-3	TRBD2	-	CASSPRLAGGTDTQYF	TGTGCCAGCAGCCCTAGACTAGCGGGAGGCACAGATACGCAGTATTTT
15	TRBV10-3	TRBJ2-2	TRBD1	once	CAISAGQGNTGELFF	TGTGCCATCAGTGCGGGACAGGGGAACACCGGGGAGCTGTTTTTT
15	TRBV25-1	TRBJ1-5	-	-	CASSERETSNQPQHF	TGTGCCAGCAGTGAACGGGAGACTAGCAATCAGCCCCAGCATTTT
14	TRBV5-6	TRBJ1-2	TRBD1	-	CASSLGQAPYGYTF	TGTGCCAGCAGCCTTGGACAGGCCCCATATGGCTACACCTTC
16	TRBV7-6	TRBJ2-7	TRBD2	once	CASSPGLAGGPYEQYF	TGTGCCAGCAGCCCGGGACTAGCGGGAGGGCCCTACGAGCAGTACTTC
14	TRBV11-2	TRBJ2-3	-	once	CASSPDSITDTQYF	TGTGCCAGCAGCCCGGACAGTATCACAGATACGCAGTATTTT
14	TRBV27	TRBJ2-7	-	few	CASSLGGNFYEQYF	TGTGCCAGCAGTTTAGGGGGTAACTTCTACGAGCAGTACTTC
14	TRBV6-5	TRBJ1-1	-	-	CASSEYTGRVEAFF	TGTGCCAGCAGTGAATACACCGGCAGGGTGGAAGCTTTCTTT
13	TRBV29-1	TRBJ2-7	-	few	CSVEAYQGYAQYF	TGCAGCGTTGAAGCGTATCAGGGGTACGCGCAGTACTTC
11	TRBV28	TRBJ2-1	-	-	CASSKGREQFF	TGTGCCAGCAGTAAGGGCCGTGAGCAGTTCTTC
13	TRBV7-3	TRBJ2-7	-	-	CASSVPPGTEQYF	TGTGCCAGCAGCGTTCCACCCGGGACCGAGCAGTACTTC
15	TRBV30	TRBJ2-5	TRBD2	-	CAWSAGTSGKGTQYF	TGTGCCTGGAGTGCCGGGACTAGCGGGAAGGGGACCCAGTACTTC
15	TRBV5-1	TRBJ2-3	-	-	CASSSLSGGGDTQYF	TGCGCCAGCAGCTCCCTCAGCGGAGGGGGGGATACGCAGTATTTT
17	TRBV9	TRBJ2-3	-	-	CASSPRPGLQYTDTQYF	TGTGCCAGCAGCCCCCGCCCCGGTCTACAATACACAGATACGCAGTATTTT
13	TRBV19	TRBJ1-2	-	-	CASSIVPRGGYTF	TGTGCCAGTAGTATAGTGCCCAGAGGGGGCTACACCTTC
14	TRBV11-2	TRBJ2-5	-	few	CASSLGRRQETQYF	TGTGCCAGCAGCTTGGGCAGGAGGCAAGAGACCCAGTACTTC
16	TRBV7-2	TRBJ1-1	-	few	CASSPWGVGANTEAFF	TGTGCCAGCAGCCCTTGGGGAGTCGGGGCAAACACTGAAGCTTTCTTT
17	TRBV28	TRBJ2-3	TRBD2	-	CAGSLSGRAASTDTQYF	TGTGCCGGAAGCCTCAGCGGGAGAGCCGCTAGCACAGATACGCAGTATTTT
14	TRBV9	TRBJ1-2	-	-	CASSVYGTYYGYTF	TGTGCCAGCAGCGTCTACGGGACCTACTATGGCTACACCTTC
16	TRBV4-3	TRBJ1-4	-	-	CASSLMDLQPNEKLFF	TGCGCCAGCAGCCTTATGGACCTTCAACCTAATGAAAAACTGTTTTTT
15	TRBV5-1	TRBJ1-1	TRBD1	-	CASSLAGGWNTEAFF	TGCGCCAGCAGCTTGGCAGGGGGATGGAACACTGAAGCTTTCTTT
17	TRBV18	TRBJ1-1	-	-	CASSPTIAGTRDTEAFF	TGTGCCAGCTCACCGACTATCGCCGGGACACGGGACACTGAAGCTTTCTTT
13	TRBV28	TRBJ1-1	-	-	CASSRYDSTEAFF	TGTGCCAGCAGCCGTTATGACAGCACTGAAGCTTTCTTT
15	TRBV9	TRBJ2-1	-	-	CASSVVGREVGEQFF	TGTGCCAGCAGCGTAGTTGGGCGGGAAGTGGGTGAGCAGTTCTTC
16	TRBV5-4	TRBJ2-1	TRBD2	-	CASTKTGTRGLNEQFF	TGTGCCAGCACTAAAACCGGGACTAGAGGTCTCAATGAGCAGTTCTTC
18	TRBV19	TRBJ2-1	TRBD2	-	CASSIDLVRLAGGNEQFF	TGTGCCAGTAGTATAGATCTTGTTCGGCTAGCGGGAGGTAATGAGCAGTTCTTC
18	TRBV14	TRBJ2-7	TRBD1	many	CASSHPGTGSPGATEQYF	TGTGCCAGCAGCCACCCCGGGACAGGGTCTCCAGGGGCTACGGAGCAGTACTTC
13	TRBV2	TRBJ1-2	-	once	CASSGGGASGYTF	TGTGCCAGCAGTGGCGGGGGGGCAAGCGGCTACACCTTC
15	TRBV5-4	TRBJ2-1	-	-	CASSFSAGSYNEQFF	TGTGCCAGCAGCTTCTCGGCAGGTTCCTACAATGAGCAGTTCTTC
16	TRBV5-1	TRBJ2-3	TRBD2	-	CASSPTSGRNTDTQYF	TGCGCCAGCAGCCCGACTAGCGGGAGAAACACAGATACGCAGTATTTT
19	TRBV4-1	TRBJ2-2	TRBD2	-	CASSSSFSWEGRNTGELFF	TGCGCCAGCAGCTCCTCATTCTCGTGGGAGGGCCGGAACACCGGGGAGCTGTTTTTT
13	TRBV14	TRBJ2-2	-	-	CASSQVSFGELFF	TGTGCCAGCAGCCAAGTATCCTTCGGGGAGCTGTTTTTT
15	TRBV7-2	TRBJ2-7	-	once	CASSLGVSKRVEQYF	TGTGCCAGCAGCTTAGGGGTCTCAAAAAGGGTCGAGCAGTACTTC
17	TRBV18	TRBJ1-1	-	-	CASSPRSTQLNQYEAFF	TGTGCCAGCTCACCACGGTCGACACAACTAAACCAATATGAAGCTTTCTTT
15	TRBV29-1	TRBJ1-1	-	once	CSVVGPTGMNTEAFF	TGCAGCGTTGTAGGCCCCACGGGGATGAACACTGAAGCTTTCTTT
17	TRBV4-3	TRBJ2-4	-	-	CASSQDLIGGRGDIQYF	TGCGCCAGCAGCCAAGATCTGATAGGGGGGAGAGGGGACATTCAGTACTTC
19	TRBV7-2	TRBJ1-5	TRBD1	-	CASSLRDRGPQGSNQPQHF	TGTGCCAGCAGCCTCCGGGACAGGGGCCCCCAGGGGAGCAATCAGCCCCAGCATTTT
14	TRBV7-9	TRBJ2-1	-	-	CASSFGAADNEQFF	TGTGCCAGCAGCTTCGGCGCTGCCGACAATGAGCAGTTCTTC
14	TRBV7-9	TRBJ1-1	TRBD1	few	CASSKGAVNTEAFF	TGTGCCAGCAGCAAGGGGGCGGTGAACACTGAAGCTTTCTTT
12	TRBV19	TRBJ1-5	TRBD1	-	CASQQGSQPQHF	TGTGCCAGCCAACAGGGGAGTCAGCCCCAGCATTTT
13	TRBV2	TRBJ2-7	-	few	CASRGTVLGEQYF	TGTGCCAGCAGAGGGACCGTTCTAGGGGAGCAGTACTTC